Each of the 23 T cell receptor beta chains below was sequenced from the same sample in a study of cytomegalovirus exposure and HLA in healthy donors. Generated by immunoSEQ multiplex PCR, the TCRdb table keeps only in-frame clones and is missing some. The sample records about 280,000 clones, roughly 90% being singletons. Sequenced input: PBMCs. These receptors were taken from a woman under 30 in good health and CMV-seronegative.

This clone came up a few times. J is TRBJ1-2 and V is TRBV19; D is uncertain. CDR1 and CDR2 from the germline V gene are LNHDA and SQIVND (reference sequence). The CDR3 length is 12 residues. Trimming took off 5 bases at V and 8 bases at J, with 12 bases between the two ends. CDR3 loop: CASSRSRGGYTF. The CDR3 coding sequence is TGTGCCAGTAGTCGGAGCCGAGGAGGCTACACCTTC.

V usage is TRBV28 and J usage is TRBJ1-6; no reliable D call. CDR1 and CDR2 (germline): MDHEN, SYDVKM. The V gene lost 5 bases and the J gene lost 5 bases, with 16 bases spanning the gap. This CDR3 region has 16 residues. The CDR3 reads CASSPEVAVNNSPLHF. The CDR3 DNA is TGTGCCAGCAGTCCCGAGGTGGCTGTTAATAATTCACCCCTCCACTTT.

The chain couples TRBV11-2 to TRBJ2-5, with D maybe TRBD1 (5 bases). The germline gives CDR1 SGHAT, CDR2 FQNNGV. V was cut by 6 bases and J by 1 base, with 12 bases left in between. The length of the CDR3 is 14 residues. For the CDR3, the DNA is TGTGCCAGCAGACCTGACAGATCCCAAGAGACCCAGTACTTC. Protein: CASRPDRSQETQYF.

The genes are TRBV5-8 and TRBJ1-2; perhaps TRBD1 as D (6 bases). The CDR3 contains 14 residues. Trimming left V 4 bases short and J 3 bases short, with 13 bases between. In germline, CDR1 is SGHTS, CDR2 YDEGEE. DNA of the CDR3: TGTGCCAGCAGCGCTAGACAGGATTACTATGGCTACACCTTC. This codes for CASSARQDYYGYTF.

This chain joins TRBV28 and TRBJ1-2, with 11 bases matching TRBD1. The CDR3 contains 15 residues. V lost 5 bases to trimming and J lost 7 bases; unmatched junction nucleotides: 9. Germline lookup yields CDR1 MDHEN and CDR2 SYDVKM. The CDR3 region is CASSTPGQGARGYTF. Written as DNA, the CDR3 is TGTGCCAGCAGTACTCCTGGACAGGGGGCGCGTGGCTACACCTTC.

The chain recombines TRBV7-9 with TRBJ2-3, with TRBD2 identical over 7 bases. Germline CDR1 reads SEHNR; CDR2 reads FQNEAQ (reference sequence). The junction had 12 bases not matched to a gene; V was cut back by 5 bases and J by 4 bases. The CDR3 extends over 16 amino acids. The CDR3 sequence is CASSPTGREVSDTQYF. CDR3 coding DNA: TGTGCCAGCAGCCCCACAGGCCGGGAGGTTTCAGATACGCAGTATTTT.

The chain recombines TRBV2 with TRBJ2-7; 8 bases fit TRBD2. This CDR3 has 18 residues. Germline values: CDR1 SNHLY, CDR2 FYNNEI. After removal of 7 bases from V and 5 bases from J, the junction contained 22 bases not matched to a gene. The CDR3 DNA is TGTGCCAGCACTCGACCGGGACACTCGACTAGCGAAAGGCACGAGCAGTACTTC. Translated, it gives CASTRPGHSTSERHEQYF.

The chain combines TRBV7-2 with TRBJ1-5, with D tentatively TRBD1 (5 bases). The V gene lost 5 bases and the J gene lost 4 bases, with 12 bases spanning the gap. This CDR3 is 14 amino acids long. Per germline, CDR1 SGHTA and CDR2 FQGNSA. CDR3 amino acids: CASSRDGLNQPQHF. DNA for the CDR3: TGTGCCAGCAGCCGGGACGGACTAAATCAGCCCCAGCATTTT.

CDR3 sequence (DNA): TGTGCCAGCAAAATCCGGGCTCCGGTCGGGGCCGGGGAGCTGTTTTTT. Protein product: CASKIRAPVGAGELFF. The rearrangement links TRBV27 to TRBJ2-2; D is perhaps TRBD2 (5 bases). This CDR3 has 16 residues. Trimming cost V 7 bases and J 6 bases, with 21 bases left between them. CDR1 and CDR2 from the germline V gene are MNHEY and SMNVEV (reference sequence).

The V gene is TRBV28, the J gene TRBJ2-7; tentative D call: TRBD1 (5 bases). Trimming removed 8 bases from V and 0 bases from J, with 11 bases in between. The V gene's germline CDR1 is MDHEN and CDR2 SYDVKM. The CDR3 is made up of 13 amino acids. CDR3: CASAPGSSYEQYF. The CDR3 DNA follows: TGTGCCAGCGCCCCAGGGTCCTCCTACGAGCAGTACTTC. The full variable domain, its missing parts supplied by reference TRBV28 and TRBJ2-7, is DVKVTQSSRYLVKRTGEKVFLECVQDMDHENMFWYRQDPGLGLRLIYFSYDVKMKEKGDIPEGYSVSREKKERFSLILESASTNQTSMYLCASAPGSSYEQYFGPGTRLTVT.

The chain employs TRBV25-1 and TRBJ2-1; 14 bases align to TRBD2. Per the germline V gene, CDR1 is MGHDK and CDR2 is SYGVNS. The V gene end was trimmed by 8 bases and the J gene end by 6 bases; junction bases not matched to a gene: 6. CDR3 length: 15 residues. CDR3 in amino acids: CASAGLAGESNEQFF. The DNA of the CDR3 is TGTGCCAGCGCGGGACTAGCGGGAGAGTCCAATGAGCAGTTCTTC.

Notes on this clone: The sample contains more than one DNA sequence encoding this CDR3. V and J are TRBV5-1 and TRBJ2-3, with 10 positions matching TRBD1. Trimming took 4 bases from V and 3 from J; bases not matched to a gene: 2. CDR3 length equals 14 residues. Per germline, CDR1 SGHRS and CDR2 YFSETQ. CDR3 protein: CASSQGQGTDTQYF. In DNA form, the CDR3 reads TGCGCCAGCAGCCAGGGACAGGGGACAGATACGCAGTATTTT.

This clone came up once. The chain uses TRBV25-1 and TRBJ1-3; D is unresolved. Germline lookup yields CDR1 MGHDK and CDR2 SYGVNS. The CDR3 is made up of 15 amino acids. Deletions cut 3 bases from V and 4 bases from J, with 13 bases between. The CDR3 region has the DNA TGTGCCAGCAGTGATTTTACAACAAAAGGAAACACCATATATTTT. It translates to CASSDFTTKGNTIYF.

The chain couples TRBV6-5 to TRBJ2-7; 8 bases agree with TRBD1. The CDR3 totals 14 residues. The germline CDR1 and CDR2 sequences are MNHEY and SVGAGI. V gave up 4 bases and J gave up 2 bases; unmatched junction bases: 4. The CDR3 region is CASSSTGETYEQYF. In nucleotides, the CDR3 is TGTGCCAGCAGTTCGACAGGGGAAACCTACGAGCAGTACTTC.

J is TRBJ2-7 and V is TRBV9, with D hard to call. The CDR3 contains 14 residues. V shed 4 bases and J shed 2 bases, with 13 bases lying between them. Germline assignment: CDR1 SGDLS and CDR2 YYNGEE. The CDR3 nucleotides read TGTGCCAGCAGCCCAGATCTTGGGCCCTACGAGCAGTACTTC. Translating it yields CASSPDLGPYEQYF.

Only a few counts were recorded for this clone. This chain connects TRBV2 to TRBJ1-2; 8 bases line up with TRBD1. The CDR3 has 15 residues. The J segment lost 8 bases and the V segment lost 6 bases, leaving 14 bases of the junction unmatched. In germline, CDR1 is SNHLY, CDR2 FYNNEI. The CDR3 protein is CASRLTHQGAKGYTF. CDR3 sequence (DNA): TGTGCCAGCAGGCTGACCCATCAGGGGGCGAAGGGCTACACCTTC.

V is TRBV7-8 and J is TRBJ2-7; D uncertain. Germline CDR1 is SGHVS and CDR2 is FQNEAQ. V was cut by 1 base and J by 2 bases, with 9 bases left in between. The CDR3 spans 14 residues. For the CDR3, the DNA is TGTGCCAGCAGCTTAGGCCCCACTGCCTACGAGCAGTACTTC. This gives the protein CASSLGPTAYEQYF.

The chain recombines TRBV5-1 with TRBJ1-3; 9 bases are shared with TRBD1. CDR3 length: 15 residues. The junction had 5 bases not matched to a gene; V was cut back by 0 bases and J by 7 bases. The germline gives CDR1 SGHRS, CDR2 YFSETQ. CDR3 amino acids: CASSLVTGGVNTIYF. Written as DNA, the CDR3 is TGCGCCAGCAGCTTGGTGACAGGGGGAGTGAACACCATATATTTT.

The rearrangement uses TRBV2 and TRBJ2-1; 8 nucleotides agree with TRBD2. This CDR3 has 14 residues. With 8 bases clipped from V and 8 bases from J, the junction kept 11 bases outside the gene matches. Germline CDR1 is SNHLY and CDR2 is FYNNEI. CDR3 sequence (DNA): TGTGCCAGCCGAGGGTGGACTAGCTCGGATGAGCAGTTCTTC. It codes for CASRGWTSSDEQFF.

This clone was seen a single time. V is TRBV28 and J is TRBJ2-7, with 11 positions matching TRBD2. J gave up 4 bases and V 5 bases, and 7 bases lay outside the gene matches. This CDR3 contains 15 residues. Germline V gene lookup returns CDR1 MDHEN and CDR2 SYDVKM. The chain's CDR3 is CASSPPSGGFYEQYF. The CDR3 region has the DNA TGTGCCAGCAGTCCCCCTAGCGGGGGGTTTTACGAGCAGTACTTC.

The chain employs TRBV15 and TRBJ2-7; 7 bases map to TRBD1. The junction had 6 bases not matched to a gene; V was cut back by 5 bases and J by 2 bases. The V gene's germline CDR1 is LNHNV and CDR2 YYDKDF (reference sequence). The CDR3 sequence is 14 residues long. The CDR3 loop is CATSGLGTAYEQYF. Written as DNA, the CDR3 is TGTGCCACCAGCGGGCTCGGGACAGCCTACGAGCAGTACTTC.

The chain joins TRBV5-4 to TRBJ1-2, with no clear D. The germline V gene encodes CDR1 SGHNT and CDR2 YYREEE (reference sequence). V dropped 4 bases and J dropped 4 bases, with 8 bases sitting between them. This CDR3 contains 12 residues. CDR3 DNA sequence: TGTGCCAGCAGCGGCCTCTTCTATGGCTACACCTTC. It codes for CASSGLFYGYTF.

The chain has TRBV11-1 and TRBJ2-1; TRBD1 matches 7 bases. After removal of 4 bases from V and 5 bases from J, the junction contained 8 bases not matched to a gene. The CDR3 is made up of 15 amino acids. Germline V gives CDR1 SGHAT, CDR2 FQDESV (reference sequence). This CDR3 reads CASSSWDSPNNEQFF. The CDR3 region has the DNA TGTGCCAGCAGCTCGTGGGACAGTCCCAACAATGAGCAGTTCTTC.